The 15 T cell receptor beta chains reported below all come from one sample, sequenced in a study of T cell responses to AZD1222 COVID-19 vaccine. Assay used: immunoSEQ multiplex PCR; TCRdb lists only in-frame clones, some missing. This sample has 45,000 or so clones; 80% to 95% occur once, and the top ten carry about 40%. The sequencing used peripheral blood, collected 28 days after the second AZD1222 dose. These receptors were obtained from an adult who received the AZD1222 COVID-19 vaccine.

This clone was counted once. This chain links TRBV4-2 with TRBJ2-5; 7 nucleotides match TRBD1. Per germline, CDR1 LGHNA and CDR2 YNFKEQ. With 4 bases clipped from V and 2 bases from J, the junction kept 1 base outside the gene matches. This CDR3 is 13 amino acids long. The CDR3 sequence is CASSLQGQETQYF. For the CDR3, the DNA is TGTGCCAGCAGCCTACAGGGGCAAGAGACCCAGTACTTC.

The chain employs TRBV10-3 and TRBJ1-2, with a weak D call TRBD1 (5 bases). Germline CDR1 ENHRY, CDR2 SYGVKD. The CDR3 covers 15 residues. V dropped 3 bases and J dropped 7 bases, with 18 bases sitting between them. The CDR3 is CAISDTTAKVSGYTF. CDR3 coding DNA: TGTGCCATCAGTGACACGACAGCGAAGGTCTCTGGCTACACCTTC.

This clone appeared a few times. The CDR3 nucleotides read TGTGCCAGCAGCTTAGGATCTCCGCCGCGGGCTTTCTTT. As protein: CASSLGSPPRAFF. V gene TRBV7-9 combines with J gene TRBJ1-1, with unresolved D. The ends were cut back, 1 base at V and 11 bases at J, with 14 bases in the middle. The CDR3 is 13 residues long. The V gene's germline CDR1 is SEHNR and CDR2 FQNEAQ (reference sequence).

The chain has TRBV5-1 and TRBJ2-2, with 8 bases that match TRBD2. Trimming at V came to 4 bases and at J to 7 bases, leaving 6 bases not matched to a gene. Germline CDR1 reads SGHRS; CDR2 reads YFSETQ. The CDR3 covers 14 residues. The CDR3: CASSHSTSVGELFF. CDR3 bases: TGCGCCAGCAGCCATTCGACTAGCGTCGGGGAGCTGTTTTTT.

The chain recombines TRBV21-1 with TRBJ1-4; TRBD1, the table's D call, lacks a check against the DNA. TRBV21-1 is a recognized pseudogene. The CDR3 is 16 amino acids. The CDR3 region is CASSKRLRTGDEKLFF. CDR3 DNA sequence: TGTGCCAGCAGCAAACGGCTTCGTACAGGGGATGAAAAACTGTTTTTT.

V is TRBV30 and J is TRBJ1-2; possible D gene TRBD1, 6 bases. The CDR3 has 13 residues. Deletions cut 5 bases from V and 5 bases from J, with 15 bases between. Germline V lookup: CDR1 GTSNPN, CDR2 SVGIG (reference sequence). This chain's CDR3 is CAWFQTGGYGYTF. Written as DNA, the CDR3 is TGTGCCTGGTTCCAGACAGGTGGTTATGGCTACACCTTC. The variable domain in full, with the rest retrieved from reference TRBV30 and TRBJ1-2, is SQTIHQWPATLVQPVGSPLSLECTVEGTSNPNLYWYRQAAGRGLQLLFYSVGIGQISSEVPQNLSASRPQDRQFILSSKKLLLSDSGFYLCAWFQTGGYGYTFGSGTRLTVV.

The V call is TRBV4-2, the J call TRBJ1-5; 8 bases fit TRBD1. CDR1 LGHNA and CDR2 YNFKEQ come from the germline V gene. The J segment lost 5 bases and the V segment lost 0 bases, leaving 3 bases of the junction unmatched. The CDR3 sequence is 15 residues long. CDR3 region: CASSQDGQGYQPQHF. The CDR3 DNA follows: TGTGCCAGCAGCCAAGACGGACAGGGATATCAGCCCCAGCATTTT.

V is TRBV28 and J is TRBJ1-4; possibly TRBD1 for D (5 bases). The CDR3 has 13 amino acids. V lost 8 bases and J lost 7, with 14 bases in between. Germline V gives CDR1 MDHEN, CDR2 SYDVKM. The CDR3 DNA follows: TGTGCCAGCTCGGGGCAATACTTTGAAAAACTGTTTTTT. Translating it yields CASSGQYFEKLFF.

The chain employs TRBV5-1 and TRBJ2-2; D is unresolved. Trimming removed 7 bases at V and 6 bases at J, with 19 bases between. Germline-derived CDR1 and CDR2 are SGHRS and YFSETQ. CDR3 length: 15 residues. CDR3 loop: CASRPAVSSSGELFF. The CDR3 region has the DNA TGCGCCAGCCGCCCGGCGGTCTCCTCTTCCGGGGAGCTGTTTTTT.

The gene calls are TRBV4-1 and TRBJ1-1, with a tentative D call TRBD1 (6 bases). Trimming shortened V by 6 bases and J by 3 bases, and 17 bases separated the two germline ends. Per germline, CDR1 MGHRA and CDR2 YSYEKL. The CDR3 runs 15 residues. In DNA form, the CDR3 reads TGCGCCAGCAGGACTACCGGGGGGGGCCACACTGAAGCTTTCTTT. Translation gives CASRTTGGGHTEAFF.

This chain connects TRBV6-5 to TRBJ2-5, with 11 nucleotides matching TRBD2. The CDR3 is 14 amino acids. V lost 6 bases to trimming and J lost 8 bases; unmatched junction nucleotides: 8. Per germline, CDR1 MNHEY and CDR2 SVGAGI. The CDR3 spells CASSQLAGEGTQYF. The CDR3 region has the DNA TGTGCCAGCAGCCAACTAGCGGGGGAGGGAACCCAGTACTTC.

V is TRBV18 and J is TRBJ2-3, with 7 bases matching TRBD1. V was pared by 3 bases and J by 2 bases, with 5 bases of the junction left unmatched. CDR1 and CDR2 (germline): KGHSH, LQKENI. The CDR3 is made up of 15 amino acids. The CDR3 loop reads CASSPPGQSTDTQYF. CDR3 DNA sequence: TGTGCCAGCTCACCTCCGGGACAGTCCACAGATACGCAGTATTTT.

This rearrangement joins TRBV19 to TRBJ1-1, with a weak D call TRBD1 (6 bases). V was pared by 7 bases and J by 5 bases, with 17 bases between. CDR3 length: 14 amino acids. Germline V gene data show CDR1 as LNHDA and CDR2 as SQIVND (reference sequence). The CDR3 sequence is CASTIGGQWTEAFF. For the CDR3, the DNA is TGTGCCAGTACCATCGGGGGGCAGTGGACTGAAGCTTTCTTT.

The chain carries TRBV7-2 and TRBJ1-1; D might be TRBD1 (5 bases). The germline CDR1 and CDR2 sequences are SGHTA and FQGNSA. V was trimmed by 5 bases and J by 9 bases, leaving 16 bases between them. The CDR3 runs to 13 residues. The DNA for the CDR3 is TGTGCCAGCAGCCAAGGGGCGATCCCCCAAGCTTTCTTT. The encoded protein is CASSQGAIPQAFF.

This clone occurred a few times. The chain employs TRBV7-8 and TRBJ1-1; the D is unclear. The germline V gene encodes CDR1 SGHVS and CDR2 FQNEAQ. Trimming removed 5 bases at V and 1 base at J, with 8 bases between. The CDR3 has 13 amino acids. The CDR3 coding sequence is TGTGCCAGCAGCCTGGCTGAGAACACTGAAGCTTTCTTT. As protein: CASSLAENTEAFF.